These 22 T cell receptor beta chains were sequenced from one sample in a study of tumor-infiltrating lymphocytes in glioblastoma multiforme. TCR beta libraries were built from RNA through three nested multiplex PCR rounds using modified ARM-PCR. One entry per CDR3 protein results from TCRdb running MiXCR on the multiplex PCR reads. Of about 13,000 distinct CDR3 sequences in the sample, roughly 64% are singletons; the top ten hold around 30%. The sample taken for sequencing was brain tumor tissue. The receptors were sampled from a male donor with glioblastoma.

This clonotype was detected many times. The chain employs TRBV28 and TRBJ2-5; D call uncertain. Germline V gives CDR1 MDHEN, CDR2 SYDVKM. Trimming cost V 5 bases and J 1 base, with 11 bases left between them. The CDR3 spans 14 residues. The CDR3 DNA reads TGTGCCAGCAGTCGGATGTGGCGCCAAGAGACCCAGTACTTC. This codes for CASSRMWRQETQYF.

A remark on this clonotype: Because the CDR3 is missing its conserved closing phenylalanine or tryptophan, this is likely a read error. This chain connects TRBV20-1 to TRBJ2-3, with 15 nucleotides matching TRBD2. Unmatched junction bases numbered 25, after V lost 3 bases and J lost 12 bases. The CDR3 is 20 amino acids. The germline V gene encodes CDR1 DFQATT and CDR2 SNEGSKA (reference sequence). Written as DNA, the CDR3 is TGCAGTGCTAGTCGCCCCGGACTAGCGGGAGGGCCGAGTAGCACAGATATACAGTATTTG. This encodes CSASRPGLAGGPSSTDIQYL.

V and J are TRBV10-3 and TRBJ2-7; no clear D gene. Trimming stripped 0 bases from V and 1 base from J, with 10 bases between. CDR3 length: 15 residues. In germline, CDR1 is ENHRY, CDR2 SYGVKD. The CDR3 DNA reads as TGTGCCATCAGTGAGTCGAACATGCCTTCCTACGAGCAGTACTTC. Residues: CAISESNMPSYEQYF.

The gene calls are TRBV14 and TRBJ1-1; D is unclear. Looked up from germline, CDR1 is SGHDN and CDR2 is FVKESK. The CDR3 length is 15 residues. V lost 1 base to trimming and J lost 6 bases, with 15 bases between them. The DNA of the CDR3 is TGTGCCAGCAGCCAAGGGGTCTCCAGGTGGGCTGAAGCTTTCTTT. Protein sequence: CASSQGVSRWAEAFF.

In its sample, this clonotype was seen a few times. At one end the junction does not follow the germline gene, possibly because of a read error. The V gene is TRBV20-1, the J gene TRBJ1-2; 7 positions agree with TRBD1. There are 14 residues in the CDR3. Germline V gene data show CDR1 as DFQATT and CDR2 as SNEGSKA (reference sequence). For the CDR3, the DNA is TGCAGTGCTAGAAGGGACAGTGTTAACTATGACTACACCTTC. Residues: CSARRDSVNYDYTF.

CDR3 bases: TGTGCCAGCAGCTCCCGGGGTAGCGGGGGGGCCGACGAGCAGTTCTTC. This gives the protein CASSSRGSGGADEQFF. The V call is TRBV11-1, the J call TRBJ2-1; 11 bases align to TRBD2. CDR1 and CDR2 from the germline V gene are SGHAT and FQDESV (reference sequence). J was trimmed by 10 bases and V by 4 bases; bases with no gene match: 12. The CDR3 contains 16 residues.

This clonotype was seen repeatedly, ten times or more. The chain recombines TRBV7-9 with TRBJ2-7; a possible D gene is TRBD2 (6 bases). Germline V gene data show CDR1 as SEHNR and CDR2 as FQNEAQ (reference sequence). V shed 4 bases and J shed 5 bases, with 15 bases lying between them. The CDR3 runs 14 residues. CDR3 residues: CASSSTTSIDEQYF. CDR3 nucleotides: TGTGCCAGCAGCTCCACAACTAGCATCGACGAGCAGTACTTC.

Worth noting for this clonotype: As the CDR3 is not closed by the conserved phenylalanine or tryptophan, this likely results from a read error. This rearrangement joins TRBV20-1 to TRBJ1-4, with D possibly TRBD1 on 6 matching bases. With 0 bases removed from V and 0 bases from J, the gap between germline ends came to 14 bases. The germline V gene has CDR1 DFQATT and CDR2 SNEGSKA (reference sequence). This CDR3 contains 17 residues. The CDR3 DNA sequence: TGCAGTGCTAGAGATAGAGCAGGGGTCTCAACTAATGAAAAACTGTTTTAT. This encodes CSARDRAGVSTNEKLFY.

The CDR3 here is CAISEWNMNTEAFF. DNA for the CDR3: TGTGCCATCAGTGAGTGGAACATGAACACTGAAGCTTTCTTT. The V and J genes are TRBV10-3 and TRBJ1-1, with D uncertain. Trimming cost V 1 base and J 0 bases, with 6 bases left between them. Germline V gene data show CDR1 as ENHRY and CDR2 as SYGVKD. The CDR3 is 14 residues long.

Points on this clonotype: Compared with germline, one end of the junction differs, possibly owing to a read error. This chain links TRBV20-1 with TRBJ1-6, with D unresolved. Germline CDR1 and CDR2: DFQATT and SNEGSKA (reference sequence). The CDR3 extends over 15 amino acids. The CDR3: CSTRGRGSVNSPLHF. Written as DNA, the CDR3 is TGCAGCACTAGAGGGCGGGGTTCCGTGAACTCACCCCTCCATTTT.

A remark on this clonotype: The junction does not match germline at one end; this may be a read error. V usage is TRBV6-6 and J usage is TRBJ1-5; no reliable D call. This CDR3 has 15 residues. Germline V gene lookup returns CDR1 MNHNY and CDR2 SVGAGI (reference sequence). CDR3 DNA sequence: TGTGCCAACAGTAGTAGGTACATTTACGGTCAGCCCCAGCATTTT. It encodes CANSSRYIYGQPQHF.

V is TRBV5-4 and J is TRBJ2-1; the D gene is possibly TRBD1 (5 bases). From germline, CDR1 is SGHNT and CDR2 YYREEE (reference sequence). Trimming took 0 bases from V and 4 from J, leaving 14 bases between them. CDR3 length: 16 residues. The CDR3 protein is CASSLGRGSSYNEQFF. The CDR3 nucleotides are TGTGCCAGCAGCTTGGGAAGGGGCAGCTCATACAATGAGCAGTTCTTC.

This clonotype showed up many times. This rearrangement joins TRBV30 to TRBJ2-3; tentatively, D is TRBD2 (6 bases). The CDR3 has 14 residues. Per the germline V gene, CDR1 is GTSNPN and CDR2 is SVGIG (reference sequence). With 6 bases removed from V and 1 base from J, the gap between germline ends came to 14 bases. The DNA for the CDR3 is TGTGCCTGCTATGCGGGGCCCCGCACAGATACGCAGTATTTT. This codes for CACYAGPRTDTQYF.

Points on this clonotype: The final CDR3 position lacks the conserved phenylalanine or tryptophan, pointing to a likely read error. CDR3 coding DNA: TGTGCCAGCTGCTTAGTTGCAGGAGCTGCTGGCGAGCAGTACTCC. Translation gives CASCLVAGAAGEQYS. The genes are TRBV7-6 and TRBJ2-7, with D hard to call. CDR3 length equals 15 residues. Germline V gene sequence: CDR1 SGHVS, CDR2 FNYEAQ.

The chain combines TRBV20-1 with TRBJ1-1; a possible D gene is TRBD1 (6 bases). Germline CDR1 is DFQATT and CDR2 is SNEGSKA (reference sequence). Trimming removed 2 bases at V and 7 bases at J, with 11 bases between. This CDR3 comprises 12 residues. The CDR3 nucleotides are TGCAGTGCTAGACCGGGGGCCGATGAAGCTTTCTTT. Translating gives CSARPGADEAFF.

In the case of this clonotype: Relative to the germline gene, one junction end is altered; a read error may explain this. This chain connects TRBV11-2 to TRBJ1-1, with D perhaps matching TRBD1 (6 bases). The germline CDR1 and CDR2 sequences are SGHAT and FQNNGV. This CDR3 has 14 residues. In nucleotides, the CDR3 is TGTGCCAGCAGCTTCGGACAGATGAACGCTGAAGCTTTTTTT. This gives the protein CASSFGQMNAEAFF.

This clonotype was observed a handful of times. The CDR3 loop is CASSSDATGTYGYTF. In DNA form, the CDR3 reads TGCGCCAGCAGCTCGGACGCTACAGGGACGTATGGCTACACCTTC. This rearrangement joins TRBV5-1 to TRBJ1-2; tentative D call: TRBD1 (6 bases). Trimming cost V 3 bases and J 5 bases, with 17 bases left between them. CDR1 and CDR2 (germline): SGHRS, YFSETQ. The CDR3 has 15 residues.

The table lists this clonotype with a few counts. The chain couples TRBV27 to TRBJ2-1; 14 bases are shared with TRBD2. V shed 5 bases, J shed 6 bases, and the junction held 6 bases outside the gene matches. This CDR3 has 16 amino acids. Looked up from germline, CDR1 is MNHEY and CDR2 is SMNVEV (reference sequence). CDR3: CASSTRLAGGGNEQFF. CDR3 in DNA: TGTGCCAGCAGTACGCGACTAGCGGGAGGGGGCAATGAGCAGTTCTTC.

J is TRBJ2-7 and V is TRBV11-2, with D uncertain. Trimming stripped 0 bases from V and 7 bases from J, with 13 bases between. This CDR3 has 14 residues. Germline V gene data show CDR1 as SGHAT and CDR2 as FQNNGV. The CDR3 DNA is TGTGCCAGCAGCTTAGAGCTAGGTATGAAAGAGCAGTACTTC. Amino acid sequence: CASSLELGMKEQYF.

This rearrangement joins TRBV6-2 or TRBV6-3 to TRBJ2-3, with 11 bases identical to TRBD1. The CDR3 loop spans 15 amino acids. The V and J ends lost 4 bases and 5 bases, in that order; junction bases with no gene match: 5. Germline lookup yields CDR1 MNHEY and CDR2 SVGEGT. The CDR3 DNA is TGTGCCAGCAGTTTCGGACAGGGGGCTAGAGATACGCAGTATTTT. Amino acids: CASSFGQGARDTQYF.

The chain carries TRBV11-2 and TRBJ2-7; TRBD1 matches 7 bases. Germline CDR1 SGHAT, CDR2 FQNNGV. The CDR3 has 13 residues. J lost 5 bases, V lost 4 bases, and 5 bases had no gene match. The CDR3, as DNA: TGTGCCAGCAGCTCCTATACAGGGGACGAGCAGTACTTC. Its protein is CASSSYTGDEQYF.

A note on this clonotype: Because the CDR3 is missing its conserved closing phenylalanine or tryptophan, this is likely a read error. The chain is built from TRBV19 and TRBJ2-7; tentatively, D is TRBD1 (6 bases). The ends were cut back, 4 bases at V and 1 base at J, with 11 bases in the middle. This CDR3 comprises 14 residues. CDR1 and CDR2 from the germline V gene are LNHDA and SQIVND (reference sequence). The CDR3 reads CASSNRDISYEQYL. In DNA form, the CDR3 reads TGTGCCAGTAGTAACCGGGACATATCCTACGAGCAGTACCTC.